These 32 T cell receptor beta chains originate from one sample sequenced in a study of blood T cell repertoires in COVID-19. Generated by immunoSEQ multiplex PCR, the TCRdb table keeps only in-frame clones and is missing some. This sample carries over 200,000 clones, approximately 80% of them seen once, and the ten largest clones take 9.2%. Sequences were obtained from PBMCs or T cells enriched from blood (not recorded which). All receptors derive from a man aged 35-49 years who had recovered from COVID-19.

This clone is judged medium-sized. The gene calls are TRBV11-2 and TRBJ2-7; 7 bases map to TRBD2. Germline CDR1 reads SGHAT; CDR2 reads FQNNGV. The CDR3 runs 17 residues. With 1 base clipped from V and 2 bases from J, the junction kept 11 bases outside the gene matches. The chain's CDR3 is CASSLVSGGGRPYEQYF. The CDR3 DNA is TGTGCCAGCAGCTTAGTATCAGGCGGGGGAAGACCCTACGAGCAGTACTTC.

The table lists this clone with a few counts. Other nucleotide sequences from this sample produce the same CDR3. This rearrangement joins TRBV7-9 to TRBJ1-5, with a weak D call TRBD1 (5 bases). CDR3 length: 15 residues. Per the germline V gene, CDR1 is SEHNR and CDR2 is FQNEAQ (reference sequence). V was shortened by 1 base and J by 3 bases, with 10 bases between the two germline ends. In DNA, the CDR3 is TGTGCCAGCAGCTTAGGGGACTCTTCCAATCAGCCCCAGCATTTT. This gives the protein CASSLGDSSNQPQHF. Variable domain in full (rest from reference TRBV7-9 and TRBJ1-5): DTGVSQNPRHKITKRGQNVTFRCDPISEHNRLYWYRQTLGQGPEFLTYFQNEAQLEKSRLLSDRFSAERPKGSFSTLEIQRTEQGDSAMYLCASSLGDSSNQPQHFGDGTRLSIL.

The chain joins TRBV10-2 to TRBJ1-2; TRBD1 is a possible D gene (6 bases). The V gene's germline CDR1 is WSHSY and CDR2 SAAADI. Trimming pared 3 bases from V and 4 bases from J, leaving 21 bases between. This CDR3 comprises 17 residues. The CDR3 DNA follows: TGCGCCAGCAGTGACCGATCTGAGGGGGAGACCTCCTATGGCTACACCTTC. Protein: CASSDRSEGETSYGYTF.

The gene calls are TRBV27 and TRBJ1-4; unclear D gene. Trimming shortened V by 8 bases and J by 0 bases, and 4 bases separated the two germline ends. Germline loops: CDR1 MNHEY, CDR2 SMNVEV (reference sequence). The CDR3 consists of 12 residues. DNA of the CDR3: TGTGCCAGCTCAACAACTAATGAAAAACTGTTTTTT. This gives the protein CASSTTNEKLFF.

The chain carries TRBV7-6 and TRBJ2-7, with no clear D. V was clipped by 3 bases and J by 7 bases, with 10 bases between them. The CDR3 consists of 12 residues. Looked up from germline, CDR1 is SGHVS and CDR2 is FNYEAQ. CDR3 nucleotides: TGTGCCAGCAGCTTTTTTTCCTCGGAGCAGTACTTC. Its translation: CASSFFSSEQYF.

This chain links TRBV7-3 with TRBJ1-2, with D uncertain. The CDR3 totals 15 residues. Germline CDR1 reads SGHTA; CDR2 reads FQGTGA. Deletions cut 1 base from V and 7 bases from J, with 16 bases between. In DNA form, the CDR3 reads TGTGCCAGCAGCTTAAATGCTGGGAGTTCTAGTGGCTACACCTTC. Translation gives CASSLNAGSSSGYTF.

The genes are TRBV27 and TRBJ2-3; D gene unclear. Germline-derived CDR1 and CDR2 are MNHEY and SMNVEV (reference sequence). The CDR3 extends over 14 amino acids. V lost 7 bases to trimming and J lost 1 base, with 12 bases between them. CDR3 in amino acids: CASKYGLGTDTQYF. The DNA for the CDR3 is TGTGCCAGCAAGTATGGGCTTGGCACAGATACGCAGTATTTT.

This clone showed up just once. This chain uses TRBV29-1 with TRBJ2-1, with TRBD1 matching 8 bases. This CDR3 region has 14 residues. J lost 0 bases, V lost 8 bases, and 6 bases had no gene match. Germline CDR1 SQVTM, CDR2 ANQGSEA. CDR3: CSSRQGISYNEQFF. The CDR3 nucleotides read TGCAGCAGCAGACAGGGGATCTCCTACAATGAGCAGTTCTTC.

This chain's CDR3 is CASSEYPGYEKLFF. For the CDR3, the DNA is TGTGCCAGCAGTGAATATCCAGGATACGAAAAACTGTTTTTT. The J gene is TRBJ1-4, the V gene TRBV25-1; no reliable D call. From germline, CDR1 is MGHDK and CDR2 SYGVNS. The CDR3 is 14 residues long. Trimming pared 0 bases from V and 8 bases from J, leaving 10 bases between.

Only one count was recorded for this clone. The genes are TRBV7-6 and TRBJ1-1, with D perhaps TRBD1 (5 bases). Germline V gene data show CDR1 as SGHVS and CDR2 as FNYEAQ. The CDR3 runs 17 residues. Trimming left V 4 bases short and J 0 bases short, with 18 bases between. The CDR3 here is CASSWVPTATMNTEAFF. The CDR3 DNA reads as TGTGCCAGCAGCTGGGTACCGACAGCCACCATGAACACTGAAGCTTTCTTT.

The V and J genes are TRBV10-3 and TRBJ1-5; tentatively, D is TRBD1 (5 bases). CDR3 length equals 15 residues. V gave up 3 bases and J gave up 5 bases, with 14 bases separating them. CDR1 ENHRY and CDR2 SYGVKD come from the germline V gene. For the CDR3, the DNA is TGTGCCATCAGTGAATCCGACAGAAACGATCAGCCCCAGCATTTT. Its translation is CAISESDRNDQPQHF.

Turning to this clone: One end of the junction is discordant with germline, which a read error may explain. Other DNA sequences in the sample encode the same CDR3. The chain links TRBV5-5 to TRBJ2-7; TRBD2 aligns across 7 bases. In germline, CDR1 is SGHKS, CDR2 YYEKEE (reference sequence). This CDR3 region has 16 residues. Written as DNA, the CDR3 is TGTGCCAGCAGCTTGGGGCCGGGGGAACTAGCGACCGAGCAATACTTC. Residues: CASSLGPGELATEQYF.

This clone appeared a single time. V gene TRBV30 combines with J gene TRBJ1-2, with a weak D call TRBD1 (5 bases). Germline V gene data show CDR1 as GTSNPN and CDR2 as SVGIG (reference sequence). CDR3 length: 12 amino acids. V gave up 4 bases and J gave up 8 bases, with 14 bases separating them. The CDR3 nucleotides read TGTGCCTGGAACCAGGGATTTATAGGCTACACCTTC. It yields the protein CAWNQGFIGYTF.

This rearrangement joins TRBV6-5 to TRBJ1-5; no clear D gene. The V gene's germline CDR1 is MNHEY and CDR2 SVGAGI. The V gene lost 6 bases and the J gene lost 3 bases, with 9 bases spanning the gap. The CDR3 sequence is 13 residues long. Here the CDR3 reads CASRSGYNQPQHF. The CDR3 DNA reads TGTGCCAGCAGATCGGGGTACAATCAGCCCCAGCATTTT.

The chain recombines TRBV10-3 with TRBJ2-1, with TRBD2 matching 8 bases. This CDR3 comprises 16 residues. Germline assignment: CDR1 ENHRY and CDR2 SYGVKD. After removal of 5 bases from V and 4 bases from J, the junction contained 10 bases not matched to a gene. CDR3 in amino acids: CAISSRTSGLYNEQFF. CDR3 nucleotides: TGTGCCATCAGTTCCCGAACTAGCGGACTATACAATGAGCAGTTCTTC.

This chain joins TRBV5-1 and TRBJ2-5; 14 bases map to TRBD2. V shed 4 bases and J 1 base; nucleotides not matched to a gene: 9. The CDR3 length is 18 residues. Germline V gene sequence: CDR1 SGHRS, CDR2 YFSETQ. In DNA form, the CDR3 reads TGCGCCAGCAGCCCTGGAGGACTAGCGGGGGGTTCCCAAGAGACCCAGTACTTC. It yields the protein CASSPGGLAGGSQETQYF.

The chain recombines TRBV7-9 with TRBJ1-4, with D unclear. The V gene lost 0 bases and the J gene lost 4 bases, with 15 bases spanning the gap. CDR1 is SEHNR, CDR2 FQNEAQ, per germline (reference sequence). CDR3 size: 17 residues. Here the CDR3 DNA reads TGTGCCAGCAGCTTAGCTCGGACTGATGGGATTAATGAAAAACTGTTTTTT. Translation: CASSLARTDGINEKLFF.

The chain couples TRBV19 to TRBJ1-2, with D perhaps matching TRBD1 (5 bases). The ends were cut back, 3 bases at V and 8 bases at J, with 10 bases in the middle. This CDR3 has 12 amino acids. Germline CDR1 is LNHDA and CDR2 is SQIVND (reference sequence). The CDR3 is CASSMGGIGYTF. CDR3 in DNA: TGTGCCAGTAGTATGGGGGGGATCGGCTACACCTTC.

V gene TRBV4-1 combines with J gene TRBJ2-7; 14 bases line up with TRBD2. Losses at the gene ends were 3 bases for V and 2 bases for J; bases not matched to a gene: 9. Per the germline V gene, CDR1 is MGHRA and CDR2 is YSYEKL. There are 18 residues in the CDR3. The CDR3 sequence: CASSQETSGRAITYEQYF. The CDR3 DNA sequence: TGCGCCAGCAGCCAGGAGACTAGCGGGAGGGCTATCACCTACGAGCAGTACTTC.

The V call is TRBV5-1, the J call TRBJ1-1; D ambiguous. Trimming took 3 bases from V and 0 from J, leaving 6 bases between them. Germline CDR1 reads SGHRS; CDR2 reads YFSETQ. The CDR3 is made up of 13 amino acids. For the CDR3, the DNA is TGCGCCAGCAGCTATACTATGAACACTGAAGCTTTCTTT. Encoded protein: CASSYTMNTEAFF.

This CDR3 reads CASGPRTSGGETQYF. In DNA, the CDR3 is TGTGCTAGTGGCCCAAGGACTAGCGGGGGCGAGACCCAGTACTTC. The V gene is TRBV12-5, the J gene TRBJ2-5; 13 bases agree with TRBD2. V lost 6 bases, J lost 5 bases, and 6 bases stayed unmatched. The CDR3 runs 15 residues. Germline-derived CDR1 and CDR2 are LGHNT and FRNRAP. The variable domain in full, completed from reference TRBV12-5 and TRBJ2-5, reads DARVTQTPRHKVTEMGQEVTMRCQPILGHNTVFWYRQTMMQGLELLAYFRNRAPLDDSGMPKDRFSAEMPDATLATLKIQPSEPRDSAVYFCASGPRTSGGETQYFGPGTRLLVL.

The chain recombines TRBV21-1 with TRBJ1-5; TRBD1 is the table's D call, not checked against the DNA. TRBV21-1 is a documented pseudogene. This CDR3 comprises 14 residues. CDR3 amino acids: CASGQGVSNQPQHF. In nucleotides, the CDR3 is TGTGCCAGCGGACAGGGGGTTAGCAATCAGCCCCAGCATTTT.

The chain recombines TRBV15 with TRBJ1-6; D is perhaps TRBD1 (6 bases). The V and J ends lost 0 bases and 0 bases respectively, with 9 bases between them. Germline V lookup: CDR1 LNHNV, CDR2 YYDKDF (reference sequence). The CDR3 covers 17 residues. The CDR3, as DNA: TGTGCCACCAGCAGAGATAGGGGGAGCTCCTATAATTCACCCCTCCACTTT. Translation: CATSRDRGSSYNSPLHF. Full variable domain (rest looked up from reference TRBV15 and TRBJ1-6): DAMVIQNPRYQVTQFGKPVTLSCSQTLNHNVMYWYQQKSSQAPKLLFHYYDKDFNNEADTPDNFQSRRPNTSFCFLDIRSPGLGDTAMYLCATSRDRGSSYNSPLHFGNGTRLTVT.

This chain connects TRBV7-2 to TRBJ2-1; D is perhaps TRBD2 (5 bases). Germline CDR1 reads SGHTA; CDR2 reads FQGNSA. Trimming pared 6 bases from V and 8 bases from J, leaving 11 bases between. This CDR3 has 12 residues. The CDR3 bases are TGTGCCAGCAGTCGTTACGGGGATGAGCAGTTCTTC. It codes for CASSRYGDEQFF.

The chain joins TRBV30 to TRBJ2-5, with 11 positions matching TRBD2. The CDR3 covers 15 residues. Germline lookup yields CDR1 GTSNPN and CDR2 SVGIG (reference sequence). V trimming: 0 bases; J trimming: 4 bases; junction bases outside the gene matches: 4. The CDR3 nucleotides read TGTGCCTGGAGTGTACTAGCGGGAGTTGGAGAGACCCAGTACTTC. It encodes CAWSVLAGVGETQYF.

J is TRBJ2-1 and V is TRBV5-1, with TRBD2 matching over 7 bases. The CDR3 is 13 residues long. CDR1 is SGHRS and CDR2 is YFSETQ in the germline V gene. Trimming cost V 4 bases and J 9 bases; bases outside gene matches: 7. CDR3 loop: CASSRRRGFEQFF. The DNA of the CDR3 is TGCGCCAGCAGCCGCCGGCGGGGGTTTGAGCAGTTCTTC.

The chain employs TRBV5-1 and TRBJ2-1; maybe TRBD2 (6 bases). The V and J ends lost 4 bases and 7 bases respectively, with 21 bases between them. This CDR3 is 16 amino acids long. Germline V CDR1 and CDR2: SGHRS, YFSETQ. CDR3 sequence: CASSPLAWGLGNEQFF. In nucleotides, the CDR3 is TGCGCCAGCAGCCCTCTAGCCTGGGGACTGGGGAATGAGCAGTTCTTC.

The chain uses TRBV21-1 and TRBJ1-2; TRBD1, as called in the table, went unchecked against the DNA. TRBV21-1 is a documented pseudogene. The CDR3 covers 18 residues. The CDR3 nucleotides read TGTGCCAGCAGCAATTTAGGAAGGGGGACAGAAAGGGACTATGGCTACACCTTC. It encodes CASSNLGRGTERDYGYTF.

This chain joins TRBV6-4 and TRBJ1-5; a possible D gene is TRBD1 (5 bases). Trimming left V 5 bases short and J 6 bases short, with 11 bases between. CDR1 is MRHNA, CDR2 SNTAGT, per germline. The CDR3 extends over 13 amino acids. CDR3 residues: CASSRQWGQPQHF. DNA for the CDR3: TGTGCCAGCAGTCGACAGTGGGGTCAGCCCCAGCATTTT.

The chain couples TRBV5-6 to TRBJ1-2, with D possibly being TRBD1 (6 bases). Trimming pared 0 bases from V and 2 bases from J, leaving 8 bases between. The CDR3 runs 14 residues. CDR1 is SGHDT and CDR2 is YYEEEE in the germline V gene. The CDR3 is CASSLGTVNYGYTF. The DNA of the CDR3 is TGTGCCAGCAGCTTGGGGACAGTAAACTATGGCTACACCTTC.

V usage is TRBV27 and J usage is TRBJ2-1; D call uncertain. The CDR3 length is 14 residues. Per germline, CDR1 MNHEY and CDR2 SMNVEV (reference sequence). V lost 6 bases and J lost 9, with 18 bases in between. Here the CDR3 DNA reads TGTGCCAGCAGCCGAAACTATATGTTGGTTGAGCAGTTCTTC. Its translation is CASSRNYMLVEQFF.

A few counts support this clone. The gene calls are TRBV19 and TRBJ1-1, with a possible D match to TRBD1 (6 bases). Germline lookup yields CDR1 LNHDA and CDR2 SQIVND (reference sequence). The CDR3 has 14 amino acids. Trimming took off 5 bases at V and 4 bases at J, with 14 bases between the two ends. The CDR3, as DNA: TGTGCCAGTAGTTTCCAACAGGGTAGCACTGAAGCTTTCTTT. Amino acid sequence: CASSFQQGSTEAFF.